The 8 T cell receptor beta chains below come from one sample, sequenced in a study of T cell clonality in common variable immunodeficiency. Measured with immunoSEQ multiplex PCR; TCRdb has only the in-frame clones, and not every one. The sample includes over 30,000 clones, none of them occurring once. Sequencing used peripheral blood mononuclear cells. Receptors originate from a person between 18 and 69 years old in good health.

This clone came up many times. The sequenced fragment ends 3 residues before the CDR3 boundary, so the rest is inferred from the germline J gene. V is TRBV19 and J is TRBJ1-2; D is uncertain. Germline CDR1 LNHDA, CDR2 SQIVND (reference sequence). This CDR3 is 13 amino acids long. Trimming shortened V by 3 bases and J by 6 bases, and 11 bases separated the two germline ends. The CDR3 DNA, read in part, is TGTGCCAGTAGTATCCCCAGTTCTGATGGC. As protein: CASSIPSSDG. The entire CDR3 sequence reads CASSIPSSDGYTF.

This clone has at least ten counts. With the read ending 3 residues before the CDR3 end, the germline J gene is used to fill in that end. The V gene is TRBV7-9, the J gene TRBJ2-5; weak D call: TRBD1 (6 bases). Between the trimmed V and J ends, which lost 5 bases and 4 bases, there was a span of 11 bases. The CDR3 is made up of 13 amino acids. CDR1 is SEHNR and CDR2 is FQNEAQ in the germline V gene (reference sequence). This CDR3 reads CASSSRGPETQYF. CDR3 bases read: TGTGCCAGCAGCAGCAGGGGCCCAGAGACC.

Concerning this clone itself: The CDR3 is cut off 3 residues early in the read; its end comes from the germline J gene. This sequence joins TRBV2 and TRBJ2-3, with TRBD1 matching over 7 bases. Germline assignment: CDR1 SNHLY and CDR2 FYNNEI. The CDR3 extends over 14 amino acids. The CDR3 bases that were read are TGTGCCAGCGGGGTACAGGGGCCTCAAGAGACG. This encodes CASGVQGPQET. The entire CDR3 sequence reads CASGVQGPQETQYF.

This clone was seen many times. The read ends 3 residues shy of where the CDR3 ends; the end is completed using the germline J gene. This sequence joins TRBV29-1 and TRBJ2-3; 8 nucleotides line up with TRBD2. CDR3 length: 15 amino acids. V trimming: 7 bases; J trimming: 5 bases; junction bases outside the gene matches: 14. CDR1 and CDR2 from the germline V gene are SQVTM and ANQGSEA. The CDR3 bases that were read are TGCAGCGACGCCCCGGGACTAGGACCGAGAGATACG. Its translation: CSDAPGLGPRDT. The full CDR3 reads CSDAPGLGPRDTQYF.

In this sample, this clone turned up many times. Sequencing ends 3 residues short of the CDR3 end; the germline J gene provides the rest. The gene calls are TRBV7-2 and TRBJ1-2, with 8 bases fitting TRBD1. The CDR3 is 14 amino acids. Losses at the gene ends were 2 bases for V and 4 bases for J; bases not matched to a gene: 3. Germline V gene sequence: CDR1 SGHTA, CDR2 FQGNSA. The CDR3 loop is CASSLFTGGYGYTF. The sequenced CDR3 bases are TGTGCCAGCAGCTTATTTACAGGGGGCTATGGC.

In its sample, this clone was seen many times. The missing CDR3 end, 3 residues past where the read stops, is filled in from the germline J gene. This chain uses TRBV2 with TRBJ1-1; TRBD1 matches at 9 bases. J was trimmed by 6 bases and V by 5 bases; bases with no gene match: 10. From germline, CDR1 is SNHLY and CDR2 FYNNEI. This CDR3 region has 15 residues. The CDR3 bases that were read are TGTGCCAGCAGTTCTTTACCGGGACAGGGAGCTGAA. Its translation: CASSSLPGQGAE. In full, the CDR3 reads CASSSLPGQGAEAFF.

This clone was picked up a small number of times. The CDR3 sequence is CASSSSGGLYNDYTF. CDR3 DNA (partial): TGCGCCAGCAGTTCTAGCGGGGGCCTCTACAATGAC. This chain joins TRBV5-1 and TRBJ1-2; D may be TRBD1 (6 bases). The read finishes 3 residues shy of the CDR3 end, and the germline J gene is used to complete it. This CDR3 is built from 15 residues. Germline CDR1 and CDR2: SGHRS and YFSETQ. The variable domain in full, with the rest retrieved from reference TRBV5-1 and TRBJ1-2, is KAGVTQTPRYLIKTRGQQVTLSCSPISGHRSVSWYQQTPGQGLQFLFEYFSETQRNKGNFPGRFSGRQFSNSRSEMNVSTLELGDSALYLCASSSSGGLYNDYTFGSGTRLTVV.

This clone was seen ten or more times. From the germline J gene comes the end of the CDR3, since the read stops 3 residues before it. V is TRBV4-1 and J is TRBJ2-1; 11 bases are shared with TRBD2. J was trimmed by 4 bases and V by 4 bases; bases with no gene match: 3. The CDR3 is 15 residues long. CDR1 is MGHRA, CDR2 YSYEKL, per germline. The CDR3 region is CASSLRTSGYNEQFF. The DNA read from the CDR3 is TGCGCCAGCAGCCTTCGGACTAGCGGGTACAATGAG.